These 15 T cell receptor beta chains share one sample of origin, sequenced in a study of spatial heterogeneity in lung cancer. Specified time point: sample taken at primary tumor resection. Whole RNA from tumor, nontumor lung or frozen PBMC was sequenced unsorted. TCRdb itself ran the 5' RACE reads through MiXCR, one entry per CDR3 protein. The table includes about 18,000 distinct CDR3 sequences, around 19% detected once. The source was PBMCs, collected at surgery. Receptors originate from a male donor with early-stage non-small cell lung cancer.

This clonotype has a count of ten or more. The chain recombines TRBV5-4 with TRBJ1-1; a possible D gene is TRBD1 (6 bases). This CDR3 is 16 amino acids long. Germline V CDR1 and CDR2: SGHNT, YYREEE (reference sequence). V was pared by 4 bases and J by 4 bases, with 20 bases between. The CDR3 nucleotides are TGTGCCAGCAGCGTTACCGGCGGGGGGGCTAGCACTGAAGCTTTCTTT. It codes for CASSVTGGGASTEAFF.

This clonotype was detected many times. V and J are TRBV2 and TRBJ2-1; D unclear. The V end lost 6 bases, the J end lost 3 bases, and 15 bases lay between the germline ends. The germline V gene has CDR1 SNHLY and CDR2 FYNNEI. This CDR3 has 15 residues. Here the CDR3 DNA reads TGTGCCAGCAGGTTCGGCAGTCTGGACTACAATGAGCAGTTCTTC. Residues: CASRFGSLDYNEQFF.

This clonotype was seen many times. This chain links TRBV7-9 with TRBJ1-4; the match to TRBD1 covers 7 bases. Unmatched junction bases numbered 11, after V lost 5 bases and J lost 5 bases. CDR3 size: 16 residues. CDR1 and CDR2 (germline): SEHNR, FQNEAQ (reference sequence). The DNA for the CDR3 is TGTGCCAGCAGCCGGGGACACTCAGGGGGGAATGAAAAACTGTTTTTT. It yields the protein CASSRGHSGGNEKLFF.

This clonotype was seen more than once but under ten times. V gene TRBV14 combines with J gene TRBJ2-3; D gene ambiguous. Germline V gene sequence: CDR1 SGHDN, CDR2 FVKESK. Trimming pared 1 base from V and 10 bases from J, leaving 12 bases between. The CDR3 is made up of 13 amino acids. The CDR3 spells CASSQATSSPQYF. The CDR3 coding sequence is TGTGCCAGCAGCCAAGCCACCTCTTCACCGCAGTATTTT.

This clonotype was found a few times. The chain combines TRBV7-6 with TRBJ2-1, with TRBD1 matching over 10 bases. The V gene end was trimmed by 5 bases and the J gene end by 6 bases; junction bases not matched to a gene: 4. This CDR3 spans 14 amino acids. Germline V gene data show CDR1 as SGHVS and CDR2 as FNYEAQ. This CDR3 is CASSGTGDPNEQFF. The CDR3 DNA sequence: TGTGCCAGCAGCGGGACAGGGGACCCCAATGAGCAGTTCTTC.

This clonotype was found many times. This sequence joins TRBV2 and TRBJ2-3; TRBD2 might be the D (5 bases). The CDR3 is 14 residues long. Germline loops: CDR1 SNHLY, CDR2 FYNNEI. The germline V and J ends were trimmed by 3 bases and 4 bases, with 11 bases remaining between them. This CDR3 is CASSEQLESDTQYF. The CDR3 coding sequence is TGTGCCAGCAGTGAGCAACTAGAGTCAGATACGCAGTATTTT. Full variable domain (missing parts from reference TRBV2 and TRBJ2-3): EPEVTQTPSHQVTQMGQEVILRCVPISNHLYFYWYRQILGQKVEFLVSFYNNEISEKSEIFDDQFSVERPDGSNFTLKIRSTKLEDSAMYFCASSEQLESDTQYFGPGTRLTVL.

This clonotype showed up many times. The rearrangement uses TRBV20-1 and TRBJ2-1; no clear D. The V end lost 3 bases, the J end lost 2 bases, and 17 bases lay between the germline ends. Germline assignment: CDR1 DFQATT and CDR2 SNEGSKA (reference sequence). There are 16 residues in the CDR3. The CDR3 DNA reads TGCAGTGCTAGCGCCTCTCTACGCGTTCCCTACAATGAGCAGTTCTTC. It yields the protein CSASASLRVPYNEQFF.

DNA of the CDR3: TGCGCCAGCAGCTTGGTAGCAGGCGGGGATTCACCCCTCCACTTT. Residues: CASSLVAGGDSPLHF. The chain joins TRBV5-1 to TRBJ1-6, with unresolved D. The CDR3 totals 15 residues. CDR1 is SGHRS and CDR2 is YFSETQ in the germline V gene. Trimming removed 0 bases at V and 8 bases at J, with 12 bases between.

This clonotype was counted at least ten times. The rearrangement links TRBV2 to TRBJ1-2; possibly TRBD1 for D (5 bases). This CDR3 region has 13 residues. Trimming took 7 bases from V and 6 from J, leaving 15 bases between them. Looked up from germline, CDR1 is SNHLY and CDR2 is FYNNEI. The CDR3 protein is CASIARGVNGYTF. Written as DNA, the CDR3 is TGTGCCAGCATTGCCCGGGGGGTTAATGGCTACACCTTC.

The sample holds a few counts of this clonotype. The chain combines TRBV5-6 with TRBJ1-2; D is ambiguous. Germline CDR1 and CDR2: SGHDT and YYEEEE. Trimming left V 2 bases short and J 4 bases short, with 12 bases between. The CDR3 extends over 14 amino acids. Here the CDR3 reads CASSLFGESYGYTF. Here the CDR3 DNA reads TGTGCCAGCAGCTTATTCGGGGAGTCCTATGGCTACACCTTC.

The table lists this clonotype with many counts. The chain employs TRBV12-3 or TRBV12-4 and TRBJ2-5; the D is unclear. Trimming cost V 5 bases and J 2 bases, with 12 bases left between them. The CDR3 runs 14 residues. The DNA for the CDR3 is TGTGCCAGCAGTGAACGGACCACACAAGAGACCCAGTACTTC. This sequence encodes CASSERTTQETQYF.

In its sample, this clonotype was seen a few times. The V and J genes are TRBV12-3 or TRBV12-4 and TRBJ2-5; D not resolved. Trimming left V 3 bases short and J 7 bases short, with 12 bases between. The CDR3 sequence is 13 residues long. The CDR3 nucleotides read TGTGCCAGCAGTTTGACCGTGTCGGGGACCCAGTACTTC. As protein: CASSLTVSGTQYF.

This clonotype was detected a few times. This sequence joins TRBV30 and TRBJ1-2; the match to TRBD1 covers 7 bases. Trimming at V came to 3 bases and at J to 6 bases, leaving 10 bases not matched to a gene. CDR1 is GTSNPN and CDR2 is SVGIG in the germline V gene (reference sequence). The CDR3 length is 14 residues. CDR3 nucleotide sequence: TGTGCCTGGAGGTTTCTTAGCAGGGGGGATGGCTACACCTTC. This translates into CAWRFLSRGDGYTF.

The gene calls are TRBV6-5 and TRBJ1-1, with 8 bases that match TRBD1. V trimming: 2 bases; J trimming: 1 base; junction bases outside the gene matches: 6. This CDR3 is built from 16 residues. Germline CDR1 MNHEY, CDR2 SVGAGI. Here the CDR3 reads CASSYGGQGTNTEAFF. The CDR3 DNA follows: TGTGCCAGCAGTTACGGAGGACAGGGAACGAACACTGAAGCTTTCTTT.

The chain joins TRBV10-2 to TRBJ2-1, with TRBD1 identical over 8 bases. Germline lookup yields CDR1 WSHSY and CDR2 SAAADI. Germline trimming cut 6 bases from V and 6 bases from J; bases unmatched to any gene: 13. The CDR3 loop spans 16 amino acids. The CDR3 coding sequence is TGCGCCAGCAGGCGGTCCGGGACAGGACTATTCAATGAGCAGTTCTTC. It specifies CASRRSGTGLFNEQFF.